These 18 T cell receptor beta chains came from one sample sequenced in a study of OX40 agonist ivuxolimab in advanced cancers. Sequencing used immunoSEQ multiplex PCR; TCRdb keeps in-frame clones, though not all of them. The sample has tens of thousands of clones, about 80% seen once. The sample in question was CD4+ or CD8+ T cells sorted from blood, obtained in a trial of the OX40 agonist ivuxolimab. Every receptor here comes from an adult with an advanced solid tumor such as melanoma, head and neck, liver or kidney cancer.

The chain links TRBV2 to TRBJ1-5; no definite D call. V was cut by 6 bases and J by 7 bases, with 16 bases left in between. This CDR3 is 14 amino acids long. CDR1 is SNHLY, CDR2 FYNNEI, per germline. The CDR3 nucleotides are TGTGCCAGCAGCGCCCAACGGGGTGTACAGCCCCAGCATTTT. Translating it yields CASSAQRGVQPQHF.

This chain connects TRBV18 to TRBJ1-5; 7 bases are shared with TRBD1. Unmatched junction bases numbered 6, after V lost 3 bases and J lost 4 bases. The CDR3 contains 15 residues. The germline V gene encodes CDR1 KGHSH and CDR2 LQKENI. CDR3 DNA sequence: TGTGCCAGCTCACCGGAGCAGGGGGTAAATCAGCCCCAGCATTTT. This encodes CASSPEQGVNQPQHF.

V is TRBV5-6 and J is TRBJ2-5, with 11 bases fitting TRBD2. Germline CDR1 SGHDT, CDR2 YYEEEE. The trim removed 3 bases at V and 6 bases at J, leaving 7 bases unmatched. CDR3 size: 15 residues. In DNA, the CDR3 is TGTGCCAGCAGCTGGGGTAGCGGGGGGGCAAAGACCCAGTACTTC. Amino acids: CASSWGSGGAKTQYF.

V usage is TRBV6-5 and J usage is TRBJ1-3; no definite D call. Looked up from germline, CDR1 is MNHEY and CDR2 is SVGAGI. The V gene lost 2 bases and the J gene lost 0 bases, with 11 bases spanning the gap. This CDR3 is built from 16 residues. The CDR3 coding sequence is TGTGCCAGCAGTTACGCCAGGTTGAGCTCTGGAAACACCATATATTTT. Translation: CASSYARLSSGNTIYF.

This clone has more than one count but fewer than ten. The rearrangement links TRBV5-1 to TRBJ1-3, with 8 bases aligning to TRBD1. V was clipped by 5 bases and J by 8 bases; unmatched bases: 12. This CDR3 spans 15 amino acids. Germline lookup yields CDR1 SGHRS and CDR2 YFSETQ. CDR3 protein: CASSRGDRGYDTIYF. DNA for the CDR3: TGCGCCAGCAGTCGGGGCGACAGGGGTTATGACACCATATATTTT. The full variable domain, completed using reference TRBV5-1 and TRBJ1-3, is KAGVTQTPRYLIKTRGQQVTLSCSPISGHRSVSWYQQTPGQGLQFLFEYFSETQRNKGNFPGRFSGRQFSNSRSEMNVSTLELGDSALYLCASSRGDRGYDTIYFGEGSWLTVV.

The chain couples TRBV19 to TRBJ2-1, with TRBD1 matching 8 bases. This CDR3 has 16 amino acids. Looked up from germline, CDR1 is LNHDA and CDR2 is SQIVND (reference sequence). V lost 6 bases and J lost 0; bases outside the gene matches: 7. CDR3 amino acids: CASSRTGRSSYNEQFF. Here the CDR3 DNA reads TGTGCCAGTAGCCGGACAGGGAGAAGCTCCTACAATGAGCAGTTCTTC.

The J gene is TRBJ1-4, the V gene TRBV11-2; D is unclear. The CDR3 sequence is 15 residues long. Trimming took 3 bases from V and 0 from J, leaving 8 bases between them. From germline, CDR1 is SGHAT and CDR2 FQNNGV. CDR3 sequence (DNA): TGTGCCAGCAGCTTTGGCGCTGCAACTAATGAAAAACTGTTTTTT. Its protein product is CASSFGAATNEKLFF.

The table lists this clone with a few counts. The gene calls are TRBV5-4 and TRBJ1-2; 7 nucleotides agree with TRBD1. With V trimmed by 3 bases and J by 4 bases, 6 bases remained unmatched. The germline gives CDR1 SGHNT, CDR2 YYREEE (reference sequence). CDR3 length: 14 residues. The CDR3, as DNA: TGTGCCAGCAGCTCCGCCGGGACAGCCTATGGCTACACCTTC. Translating gives CASSSAGTAYGYTF. The full variable domain, its missing parts supplied by reference TRBV5-4 and TRBJ1-2, is ETGVTQSPTHLIKTRGQQVTLRCSSQSGHNTVSWYQQALGQGPQFIFQYYREEENGRGNFPPRFSGLQFPNYSSELNVNALELDDSALYLCASSSAGTAYGYTFGSGTRLTVV.

This clone was seen a few times. The chain combines TRBV11-2 with TRBJ2-1; D not resolved. Trimming left V 5 bases short and J 6 bases short, with 14 bases between. CDR3 length: 14 amino acids. CDR1 is SGHAT, CDR2 FQNNGV, per germline. CDR3 nucleotides: TGTGCCAGCAGCCCGACTCGATTGGGCAATGAGCAGTTCTTC. Translation gives CASSPTRLGNEQFF.

This chain links TRBV4-3 with TRBJ1-1; D remains ambiguous. Germline lookup yields CDR1 LGHNA and CDR2 YSLEER. There are 13 residues in the CDR3. The ends were cut back, 0 bases at V and 8 bases at J, with 10 bases in the middle. The CDR3 DNA is TGCGCCAGCAGCCAAGATAGTGAGACAGAAGCTTTCTTT. Translating it yields CASSQDSETEAFF.

The rearrangement links TRBV10-2 to TRBJ1-3, with TRBD1 as a possible D gene (5 bases). There are 15 residues in the CDR3. Trimming pared 4 bases from V and 0 bases from J, leaving 10 bases between. Germline V gives CDR1 WSHSY, CDR2 SAAADI. CDR3: CASSVQGSSGNTIYF. Written as DNA, the CDR3 is TGCGCCAGCAGTGTTCAGGGCAGCTCTGGAAACACCATATATTTT.

The chain couples TRBV19 to TRBJ1-1; D remains ambiguous. CDR3 length: 14 residues. CDR1 and CDR2 (germline): LNHDA, SQIVND (reference sequence). V lost 0 bases, J lost 11 bases, and 16 bases lay in between. CDR3 sequence: CASSIDRPTLGAFF. The CDR3 DNA follows: TGTGCCAGTAGTATAGACCGTCCGACCCTTGGGGCTTTCTTT. The full variable domain, completed using reference TRBV19 and TRBJ1-1, is DGGITQSPKYLFRKEGQNVTLSCEQNLNHDAMYWYRQDPGQGLRLIYYSQIVNDFQKGDIAEGYSVSREKKESFPLTVTSAQKNPTAFYLCASSIDRPTLGAFFGQGTRLTVV.

V usage is TRBV9 and J usage is TRBJ1-1, with TRBD1 matching 8 bases. V dropped 3 bases and J dropped 5; count of bases not matched to a gene: 6. CDR1 SGDLS and CDR2 YYNGEE come from the germline V gene. CDR3 length equals 14 residues. The CDR3 sequence is CASSAPHRGTEAFF. The CDR3 coding sequence is TGTGCCAGCAGCGCTCCCCACAGGGGGACTGAAGCTTTCTTT.

As for this clone: Distinct nucleotide sequences in the sample also encode this CDR3. This rearrangement joins TRBV4-1 to TRBJ2-7; D is possibly TRBD1 (6 bases). The germline V gene has CDR1 MGHRA and CDR2 YSYEKL. The CDR3 contains 13 residues. Between the trimmed V and J ends, which lost 1 base and 4 bases, there was a span of 8 bases. CDR3 sequence: CASSQGTDYEQYF. CDR3 nucleotides: TGCGCCAGCAGCCAAGGGACAGATTACGAGCAGTACTTC.

In this sample, this clone turned up once. The genes are TRBV7-2 and TRBJ1-2, with D tentatively TRBD1 (5 bases). CDR3 length: 13 amino acids. The ends were cut back, 4 bases at V and 5 bases at J, with 11 bases in the middle. The germline V gene encodes CDR1 SGHTA and CDR2 FQGNSA. The CDR3 loop reads CASSSPRQYGYTF. CDR3 DNA sequence: TGTGCCAGCAGCTCTCCCCGACAGTATGGCTACACCTTC.

The chain employs TRBV2 and TRBJ2-1, with a weak D call TRBD1 (6 bases). The CDR3 runs 13 residues. V shed 5 bases and J shed 2 bases, with 7 bases lying between them. Germline V gene lookup returns CDR1 SNHLY and CDR2 FYNNEI. The CDR3 bases are TGTGCCAGCAGTTGGGACACCTACAATGAGCAGTTCTTC. Translating gives CASSWDTYNEQFF.

The rearrangement joins TRBV7-3 to TRBJ2-7; 7 bases fit TRBD1. The trim removed 4 bases at V and 0 bases at J, leaving 0 bases unmatched. Germline V lookup: CDR1 SGHTA, CDR2 FQGTGA. CDR3 length equals 13 residues. The CDR3 loop is CASSYRGSYEQYF. CDR3 DNA sequence: TGTGCCAGCAGCTACAGGGGCTCCTACGAGCAGTACTTC.

The chain couples TRBV7-8 to TRBJ2-7; 7 positions agree with TRBD1. V dropped 4 bases and J dropped 3; count of bases not matched to a gene: 9. The CDR3 totals 15 residues. Germline V gene sequence: CDR1 SGHVS, CDR2 FQNEAQ. The CDR3 sequence: CASSSRAGTDYEQYF. The CDR3, as DNA: TGTGCCAGCAGCTCTAGGGCCGGGACAGACTACGAGCAGTACTTC.